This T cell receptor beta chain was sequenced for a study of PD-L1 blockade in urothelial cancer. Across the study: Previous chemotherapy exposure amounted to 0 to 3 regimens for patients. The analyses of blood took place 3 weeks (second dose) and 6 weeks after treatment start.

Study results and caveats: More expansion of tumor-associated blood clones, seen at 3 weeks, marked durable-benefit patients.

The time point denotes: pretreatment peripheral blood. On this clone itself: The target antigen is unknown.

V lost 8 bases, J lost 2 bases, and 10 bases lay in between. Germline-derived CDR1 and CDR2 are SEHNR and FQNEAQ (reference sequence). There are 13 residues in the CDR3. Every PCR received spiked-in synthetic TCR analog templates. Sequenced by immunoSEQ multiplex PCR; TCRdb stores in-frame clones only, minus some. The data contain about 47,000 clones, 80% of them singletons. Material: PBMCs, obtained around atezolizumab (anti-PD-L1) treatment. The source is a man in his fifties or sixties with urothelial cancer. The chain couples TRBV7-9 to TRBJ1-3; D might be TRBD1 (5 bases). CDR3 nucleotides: TGTGCCAGCCGGGGGAAGACTGGAAACACCATATATTTT. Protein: CASRGKTGNTIYF.